The clone carrying this TCR beta chain was counted only a few times. MiXCR, applied by TCRdb to the 5' RACE reads, yields one record per CDR3 protein. Seen here are some 300,000 distinct CDR3 sequences, around 8.6% observed once, and the top ten hold 3% to 4%. This sample was included in a study of T cells after yellow fever vaccination. The sequenced sample was CD4+ T cells sorted from PBMCs, obtained 5 days after the yellow fever booster vaccination. The TCR originated in a man in his late teens or twenties who received the YFV17D yellow fever vaccine.

CDR3 loop: CASSIRPDSYEQYF. DNA of the CDR3: TGTGCCAGCAGCATACGACCAGACTCCTACGAGCAGTACTTC. V is TRBV7-8 and J is TRBJ2-7, with D unresolved. The CDR3 has 14 amino acids. CDR1 and CDR2 (germline): SGHVS, FQNEAQ. Trimming pared 5 bases from V and 0 bases from J, leaving 11 bases between.